The TCR beta chain under discussion was sequenced for a study of blood T cell repertoires in COVID-19. Study details: Donors in the United States, Italy and Spain gave samples during acute or convalescent COVID-19. Nucleic acid was either cDNA or gDNA, and it came from T cells, B-cell-depleted T cells, or PBMCs.

In the original analysis: Reference gene primers were amplified, and this amplification served to estimate nucleated cell counts. The table came from immunoSEQ multiplex PCR; TCRdb's copy has only in-frame clones and leaves some out. The DNA gave D and trimming, while V, J and clone size come from that table. Here the sample spans about 120,000 clones, around 78% being singletons. The CDR3 loop spans 14 amino acids. Germline values: CDR1 KGHDR, CDR2 SFDVKD. The ends were cut back, 2 bases at V and 4 bases at J, with 10 bases in the middle. Source material: peripheral blood. This clonotype was obtained from a man between 65 and 85 years old with acute or convalescent COVID-19. The gene calls are TRBV24-1 and TRBJ1-2; D is uncertain. Here the CDR3 reads CATSDSNTIYGYTF. CDR3 nucleotides: TGTGCCACCAGTGATTCGAACACCATCTATGGCTACACCTTC.